This T cell receptor beta chain was sequenced during a study of CD8 T cells in Susac syndrome. General observations from the study: No clonal expansion appeared among CD4+ T cells in Susac patients.

RNA amounts of about 0.5 to 1 ug underwent reverse transcription with random hexamers. MiXCR, run by TCRdb on the immunoSEQ multiplex PCR reads, gives a single entry per CDR3 protein. The sample consists of about 140,000 distinct CDR3 sequences, 95% of them appearing once. J was trimmed by 10 bases and V by 8 bases; bases with no gene match: 3. The CDR3 is 12 amino acids. Details on this clonotype: The antigen remains unidentified.

Sequencing of TCR beta was performed on blood CD8+ and CD4+ T cells. The receptor was derived from a human donor with Susac syndrome. The chain combines TRBV23-1 with TRBJ1-6; 9 positions match TRBD1. TRBV23-1 is an ORF, and what it does is uncertain. Sequences were obtained from CD4+ T cells from PBMCs. The CDR3 loop reads CASGQGNSPLHF. The CDR3 DNA reads TGCGCCAGCGGACAGGGGAACTCACCCCTCCACTTT.